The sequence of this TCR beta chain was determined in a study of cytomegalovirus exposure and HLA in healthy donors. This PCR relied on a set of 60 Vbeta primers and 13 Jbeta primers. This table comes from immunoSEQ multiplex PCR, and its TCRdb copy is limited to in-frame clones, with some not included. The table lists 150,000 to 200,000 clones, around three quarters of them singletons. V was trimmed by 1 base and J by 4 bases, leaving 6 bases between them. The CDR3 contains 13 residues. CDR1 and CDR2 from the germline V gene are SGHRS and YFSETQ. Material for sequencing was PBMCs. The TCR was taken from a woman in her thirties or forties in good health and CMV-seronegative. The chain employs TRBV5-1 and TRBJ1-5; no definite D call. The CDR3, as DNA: TGCGCCAGCAGCTTGCGGGGAAATCAGCCCCAGCATTTT. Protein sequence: CASSLRGNQPQHF.